Sequencing of this TCR beta chain was carried out in a study of T cells in Graves' hyperthyroidism and ophthalmopathy. No progression to ophthalmopathy during 18 months of follow-up defined stable disease. Amplification targeted TCR beta CDR3 regions from RNA transcripts. RT-PCR in the first round (using the HTBI primer set) targeted the TCR CDR3. TCRdb reprocessed the multiplex PCR reads with MiXCR, giving one entry per CDR3 protein. This sample has about 290,000 distinct CDR3 sequences; around 13% occur once, and the top ten carry approximately 7.9%. The germline V gene encodes CDR1 LGHDT and CDR2 YNNKEL (reference sequence). Between the trimmed V and J ends, which lost 3 bases and 7 bases, there was a span of 12 bases. This CDR3 contains 13 residues. This clonotype was recorded many times.

This chain uses TRBV3-1 with TRBJ2-5; D not resolved. This TCR was sampled from a middle-aged woman with Graves' hyperthyroidism. Sequencing was carried out using blood. CDR3 protein: CASSQGLFGTQYF. The CDR3 DNA follows: TGTGCCAGCAGCCAGGGCCTGTTTGGGACCCAGTACTTC.